Listed here are 13 T cell receptor beta chains from one sample, sequenced in a study of blood T cell repertoires in COVID-19. Some clones are missing from TCRdb's copy, which holds only in-frame ones; the method was immunoSEQ multiplex PCR. Here the sample spans around 62,000 clones, around 82% being singletons. The sequencing sample was made of peripheral blood. The receptors derive from a man aged 50-59 years with active COVID-19.

V gene TRBV9 combines with J gene TRBJ1-2; 8 nucleotides match TRBD1. This CDR3 comprises 16 residues. The germline V gene encodes CDR1 SGDLS and CDR2 YYNGEE. Unmatched junction bases numbered 12, after V lost 4 bases and J lost 4 bases. In DNA, the CDR3 is TGTGCCAGCAGCCTCTCCGTCGACAGGGGTCCCTATGGCTACACCTTC. Translated: CASSLSVDRGPYGYTF.

The chain uses TRBV14 and TRBJ2-3, with D unclear. The ends were cut back, 2 bases at V and 2 bases at J, with 2 bases in the middle. CDR1 SGHDN and CDR2 FVKESK come from the germline V gene. The CDR3 contains 12 residues. The CDR3 DNA sequence: TGTGCCAGCAGCCAATACACAGATACGCAGTATTTT. Protein: CASSQYTDTQYF.

This clone is judged medium-sized. The J gene is TRBJ1-5, the V gene TRBV11-2; D possibly corresponds to TRBD1 (5 bases). Germline CDR1 and CDR2: SGHAT and FQNNGV. The CDR3 is made up of 16 amino acids. Trimming shortened V by 6 bases and J by 2 bases, and 17 bases separated the two germline ends. The CDR3 spells CASSIGGGSGNQPQHF. For the CDR3, the DNA is TGTGCCAGCAGTATTGGGGGGGGATCAGGCAATCAGCCCCAGCATTTT.

The V gene is TRBV18, the J gene TRBJ2-5; TRBD2 matches 7 bases. The CDR3 totals 15 residues. V lost 6 bases and J lost 2; bases outside the gene matches: 9. Germline V CDR1 and CDR2: KGHSH, LQKENI. The CDR3, as DNA: TGTGCCAGCTCTCAAAACGGGGGGTCGCAAGAGACCCAGTACTTC. This gives the protein CASSQNGGSQETQYF. The full variable domain, with the rest looked up from reference TRBV18 and TRBJ2-5, is NAGVMQNPRHLVRRRGQEARLRCSPMKGHSHVYWYRQLPEEGLKFMVYLQKENIIDESGMPKERFSAEFPKEGPSILRIQQVVRGDSAAYFCASSQNGGSQETQYFGPGTRLLVL.

V usage is TRBV5-1 and J usage is TRBJ1-1; 7 bases align to TRBD1. The germline V gene encodes CDR1 SGHRS and CDR2 YFSETQ. The CDR3 has 15 residues. V dropped 0 bases and J dropped 6; count of bases not matched to a gene: 8. The CDR3 bases are TGCGCCAGCAGCTTGGCTTCGGGAGGGGGCCCTGAAGCTTTCTTT. Translated: CASSLASGGGPEAFF.

The CDR3: CASSQDLSGNYEQYF. Written as DNA, the CDR3 is TGTGCCAGCAGCCAAGATCTTTCGGGAAACTACGAGCAGTACTTC. The V and J genes are TRBV4-2 and TRBJ2-7, with a tentative D call TRBD2 (5 bases). Germline assignment: CDR1 LGHNA and CDR2 YNFKEQ. There are 15 residues in the CDR3. The V end lost 0 bases, the J end lost 3 bases, and 12 bases lay between the germline ends.

J is TRBJ1-5 and V is TRBV7-2, with 8 bases aligning to TRBD1. Germline CDR1 and CDR2: SGHTA and FQGNSA. J gave up 5 bases and V 5 bases, and 5 bases lay outside the gene matches. The CDR3 spans 14 residues. Here the CDR3 DNA reads TGTGCCAGCAGCCCAGGGACAGGCTATCAGCCCCAGCATTTT. Protein: CASSPGTGYQPQHF.

The chain recombines TRBV9 with TRBJ2-7; tentative D call: TRBD2 (6 bases). V lost 6 bases and J 3 bases, leaving 13 bases between the germline ends. The CDR3 runs to 13 residues. The germline CDR1 and CDR2 sequences are SGDLS and YYNGEE. The chain's CDR3 is CASNPGDGYEQYF. As DNA, the CDR3 is TGTGCCAGCAACCCGGGGGACGGCTACGAGCAGTACTTC.

The chain employs TRBV5-1 and TRBJ2-3; 7 positions match TRBD1. This CDR3 is built from 14 residues. Trimming removed 0 bases from V and 4 bases from J; junction bases left unmatched: 2. Per germline, CDR1 SGHRS and CDR2 YFSETQ. CDR3 amino acids: CASSLEGAADTQYF. The CDR3 region has the DNA TGCGCCAGCAGCTTGGAGGGGGCTGCAGATACGCAGTATTTT.

The J gene is TRBJ1-5, the V gene TRBV6-5; possible D gene TRBD1, 5 bases. Germline CDR1 MNHEY, CDR2 SVGAGI. V was shortened by 8 bases and J by 7 bases, with 15 bases between the two germline ends. CDR3 length: 13 amino acids. For the CDR3, the DNA is TGTGCCAGCTCGCGGGGACCGGGGCAGCCCCAGCATTTT. It translates to CASSRGPGQPQHF.

V is TRBV14 and J is TRBJ1-2; 7 nucleotides align to TRBD1. Germline assignment: CDR1 SGHDN and CDR2 FVKESK. Trimming took 1 base from V and 5 from J; bases not matched to a gene: 7. The CDR3 is 15 amino acids. CDR3 loop: CASSQGPRGIYGYTF. DNA for the CDR3: TGTGCCAGCAGCCAAGGTCCCAGGGGGATTTATGGCTACACCTTC.

The V call is TRBV7-2, the J call TRBJ2-2, with 7 positions matching TRBD1. Trimming removed 2 bases from V and 5 bases from J; junction bases left unmatched: 5. Looked up from germline, CDR1 is SGHTA and CDR2 is FQGNSA. The CDR3 is made up of 15 amino acids. The CDR3 region has the DNA TGTGCCAGCAGCTTAAACAGGGGTAGAACCGGGGAGCTGTTTTTT. Its protein is CASSLNRGRTGELFF.

This chain uses TRBV7-9 with TRBJ1-1; weak D call: TRBD1 (6 bases). The V and J ends lost 5 bases and 1 base respectively, with 11 bases between them. Germline CDR1 and CDR2: SEHNR and FQNEAQ (reference sequence). CDR3 length: 14 amino acids. The CDR3 DNA is TGTGCCAGCAGCCCACAACAGGGGAACACTGAAGCTTTCTTT. Protein product: CASSPQQGNTEAFF.